The T cell receptor (beta chain) under discussion was sequenced for a study of beta chain features in type 1 diabetes (dated by TCRdb to 2017 to 2018). Context from the whole study: Patients and healthy donors did not differ in mean age, gender distribution, total cell number or subset yield. Across all samples, some 100,000,000 sorted cells were examined, and cell number per subset correlated strongly with RNA yield. In the study, TCRB repertoires of sorted circulating CD4+ T cell subsets from recently diagnosed type 1 diabetes patients were compared with those of matched healthy donors. Regulatory and stem cell-like memory subsets were obtained from only 8 patients and about 8 healthy donors, while naive and central memory subsets were obtained from all 30 or so donors.

From V the trimming removes 5 bases and from J it removes 2 bases, while the gene matches leave 10 bases of the junction unaccounted for. The CDR3 contains 16 residues, cysteine and phenylalanine counted. Only CDR3 DNA is held: 48 bases, read in frame from base 1. CDR1 SEHNR and CDR2 FQNEAQ are derived from the germline V gene (reference sequence). Beyond this particular receptor, the publication reports: Because the HLA sub-analyses included only small numbers of individuals, any influence of HLA type on TCRB rearrangement was left unresolved. PCR may preferentially amplify shorter templates, but because patient and control samples were amplified and corrected together, any resulting skew would affect both groups equally. Naive, central memory and regulatory TCRB repertoires appeared more similar among patients than among healthy donors. At VDJ recombination sites, patients with type 1 diabetes made fewer insertions and deleted more nucleotides, a pattern implying thymic rearrangement abnormalities. Sequencing cDNA rather than genomic DNA could over-represent highly expressing activated cells, although activation and CD3 levels did not differ between groups. Type 1 diabetes patients showed a moderate but significant shortening of TCRB CDR3 length in all four CD4+ subsets.

About this clone itself: The antigen it recognizes is unknown. Base qualities are not provided; no much larger clone lies one nucleotide away.

The entire isolated RNA was reverse transcribed using the High Capacity cDNA Reverse Transcription Kit, and thus expressed TCRB transcripts were sequenced. Deep immunoSEQ sequencing was performed on naive, central memory and regulatory T cell samples, with an average of about 3.57 million total reads per sample. Sorted cells were lysed in RLT buffer, and RNA was extracted using DNase-treated RNeasy Micro or Mini kits according to cell number. Each cell subset was processed on its own to prevent cross-contamination, while patient and healthy donor samples were processed together. The immunoSEQ multiplex PCR was used to amplify TCRB sequences from cDNA, generating 87-bp fragments that spanned the CDR3 region. Sequencing of the amplicons was performed on the Illumina HiSeq platform. As for the original processing: PCR bias was computationally corrected using synthetic template baselines, reads within Hamming distance 2 were collapsed, and singletons that could not be merged were discarded. Reads were aligned against IMGT to assign V, D and J genes, CDR3 length and insertions or deletions at six rearrangement sites. Within each subset, clonotype counts were normalized to sorted cell number, and only after that were true diversity and Gini coefficients computed with the tcR R package. Repertoire sharing was quantified using the overlap coefficient calculated on TCRB nucleotide sequences. As a proxy for the pre-selection repertoire, out-of-frame TCRB sequences from naive cells were analyzed. Not all clones reach the TCRdb copy of this immuneACCESS table, which keeps in-frame sequences only. Checked studies attribute under half of the gap to unresolved V genes and leave the rest unexplained. That table is the source of V, J and clone size, and D and trimming were worked out from the DNA. In all, the sample holds fewer than 450,000 clones, and 13% of those were seen once. The ten top clones hold 0.013% to 0.015% of the sample.

A single peripheral blood draw of around 120 mL on average was collected from each donor into heparinised tubes. Using a panel that included CD45RO, CCR7, CD25, CD127, CD95 and CD27, naive, central memory, regulatory and stem cell-like memory CD4+ T cells were sorted on a BD FACSAria II. Purity was above 98% for every sorted population. PBMCs were separated immediately by Lymphoprep density gradient centrifugation and were stained directly, without being cultured. So that batch effects would be minimized, each experiment stained and sorted samples in pairs, pairing one healthy donor with one patient.

This sequence originates from a woman aged 18-29 years with type 1 diabetes. The chain is made from TRBV7-9 and TRBJ2-3; 7 middle bases align to TRBD2. Specimen: naive CD4+ T cells from blood. The label giving this sample's cell subset or site can be read as: true naive CD4+ T cells. The DNA reads TGTGCCAGCAGCGTTTTAGCGGGTACCGCCACAGATACGCAGTATTTT. The encoded protein is CASSVLAGTATDTQYF.